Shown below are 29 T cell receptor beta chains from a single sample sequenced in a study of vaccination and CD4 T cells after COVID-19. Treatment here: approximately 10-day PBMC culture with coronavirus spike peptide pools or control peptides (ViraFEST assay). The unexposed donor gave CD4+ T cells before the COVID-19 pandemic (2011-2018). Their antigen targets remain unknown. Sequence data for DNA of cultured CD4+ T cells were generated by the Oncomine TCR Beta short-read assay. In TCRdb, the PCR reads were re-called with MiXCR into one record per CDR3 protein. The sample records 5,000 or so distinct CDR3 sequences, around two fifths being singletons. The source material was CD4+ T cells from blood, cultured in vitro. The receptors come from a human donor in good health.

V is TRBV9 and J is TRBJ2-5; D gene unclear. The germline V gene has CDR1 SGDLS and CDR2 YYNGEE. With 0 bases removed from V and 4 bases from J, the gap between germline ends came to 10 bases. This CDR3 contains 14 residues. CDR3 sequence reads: CASSVGTIRETQYF. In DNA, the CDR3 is TGTGCCAGCAGCGTAGGAACTATCCGAGAGACCCAGTACTTC.

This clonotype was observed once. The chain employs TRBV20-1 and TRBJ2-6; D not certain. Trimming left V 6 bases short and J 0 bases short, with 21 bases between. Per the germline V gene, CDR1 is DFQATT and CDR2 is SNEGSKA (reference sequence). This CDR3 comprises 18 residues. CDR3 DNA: TGCAGTGCGCCCCGAGCCGGAGTTTTAAGCTCTGGGGCCAACGTCCTGACTTTC. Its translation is CSAPRAGVLSSGANVLTF.

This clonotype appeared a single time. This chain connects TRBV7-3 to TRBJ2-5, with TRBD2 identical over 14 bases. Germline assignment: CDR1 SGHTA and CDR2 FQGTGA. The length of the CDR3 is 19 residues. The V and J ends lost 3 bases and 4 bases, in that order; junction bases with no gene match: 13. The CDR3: CASSLTPGLAGDNRETQYF. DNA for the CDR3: TGTGCCAGCAGCTTGACCCCGGGACTAGCGGGAGATAACCGAGAGACCCAGTACTTC.

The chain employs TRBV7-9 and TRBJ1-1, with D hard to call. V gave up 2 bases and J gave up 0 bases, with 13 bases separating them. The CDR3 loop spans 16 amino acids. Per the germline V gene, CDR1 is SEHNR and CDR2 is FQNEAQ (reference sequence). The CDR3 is CASSLSAQIMNTEAFF. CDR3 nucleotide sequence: TGTGCCAGCAGCTTATCTGCACAGATAATGAACACTGAAGCTTTCTTT.

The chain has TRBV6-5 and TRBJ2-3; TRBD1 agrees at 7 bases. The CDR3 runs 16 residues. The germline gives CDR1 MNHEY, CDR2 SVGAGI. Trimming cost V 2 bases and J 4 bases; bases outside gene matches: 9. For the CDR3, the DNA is TGTGCCAGCAGTTACGTGACAGGGTTGGATTCAGATACGCAGTATTTT. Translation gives CASSYVTGLDSDTQYF.

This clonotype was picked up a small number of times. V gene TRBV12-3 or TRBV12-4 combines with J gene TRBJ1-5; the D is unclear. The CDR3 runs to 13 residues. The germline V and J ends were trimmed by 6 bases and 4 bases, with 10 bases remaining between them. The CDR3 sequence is CASRPGRNQPQHF. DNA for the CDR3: TGTGCCAGCAGGCCCGGGAGGAATCAGCCCCAGCATTTT.

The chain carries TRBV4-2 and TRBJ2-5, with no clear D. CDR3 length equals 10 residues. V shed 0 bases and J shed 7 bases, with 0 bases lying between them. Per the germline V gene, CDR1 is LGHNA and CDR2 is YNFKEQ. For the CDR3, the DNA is TGTGCCAGCAGCCAAGAGACCCAGTACTTC. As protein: CASSQETQYF.

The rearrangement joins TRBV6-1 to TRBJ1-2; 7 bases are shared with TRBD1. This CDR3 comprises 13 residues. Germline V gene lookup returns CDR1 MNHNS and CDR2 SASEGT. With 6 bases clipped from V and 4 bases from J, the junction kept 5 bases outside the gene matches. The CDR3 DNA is TGTGCCAGCAGACCTCAGGGGGGCTATGGCTACACCTTC. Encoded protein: CASRPQGGYGYTF.

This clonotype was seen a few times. The CDR3 DNA reads as TGTGCCAGCAGCAAAAGCGGGGGGGCCGCCACTGAAGCTTTCTTT. This gives the protein CASSKSGGAATEAFF. The chain uses TRBV7-3 and TRBJ1-1; possible D gene TRBD1, 6 bases. CDR1 is SGHTA, CDR2 FQGTGA, per germline. The CDR3 runs 15 residues. Trimming took 5 bases from V and 4 from J, leaving 17 bases between them. Full variable domain (remainder filled in from reference TRBV7-3 and TRBJ1-1): GAGVSQTPSNKVTEKGKYVELRCDPISGHTALYWYRQSLGQGPEFLIYFQGTGAADDSGLPNDRFFAVRPEGSVSTLKIQRTERGDSAVYLCASSKSGGAATEAFFGQGTRLTVV.

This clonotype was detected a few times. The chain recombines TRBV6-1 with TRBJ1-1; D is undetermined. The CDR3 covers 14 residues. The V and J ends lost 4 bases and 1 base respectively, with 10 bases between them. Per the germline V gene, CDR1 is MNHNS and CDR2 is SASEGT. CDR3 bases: TGTGCCAGCAGTGCGACCCACCCGAACACTGAAGCTTTCTTT. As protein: CASSATHPNTEAFF.

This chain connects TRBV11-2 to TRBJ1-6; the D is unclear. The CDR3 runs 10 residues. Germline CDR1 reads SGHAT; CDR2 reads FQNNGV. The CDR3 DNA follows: TGTACAGCCCGAAATTCACCCCTCCACTTT. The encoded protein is CTARNSPLHF.

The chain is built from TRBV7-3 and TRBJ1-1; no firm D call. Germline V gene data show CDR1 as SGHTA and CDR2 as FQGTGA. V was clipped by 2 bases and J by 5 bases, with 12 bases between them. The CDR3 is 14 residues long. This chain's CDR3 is CASSLGFGETEAFF. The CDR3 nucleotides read TGTGCCAGCAGCTTAGGATTCGGGGAAACTGAAGCTTTCTTT.

The DNA of the CDR3 is TGTGCCAGCAGCTCCCGGGACACCTATGGCTACACCTTC. Translation gives CASSSRDTYGYTF. V usage is TRBV11-2 and J usage is TRBJ1-2; maybe TRBD1 (6 bases). Germline V lookup: CDR1 SGHAT, CDR2 FQNNGV. Trimming stripped 4 bases from V and 4 bases from J, with 10 bases between. The CDR3 contains 13 residues. The full variable domain, rest sourced from reference TRBV11-2 and TRBJ1-2, is EAGVAQSPRYKIIEKRQSVAFWCNPISGHATLYWYQQILGQGPKLLIQFQNNGVVDDSQLPKDRFSAERLKGVDSTLKIQPAKLEDSAVYLCASSSRDTYGYTFGSGTRLTVV.

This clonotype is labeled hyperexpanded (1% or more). CDR3 DNA sequence: TGCGCCAGCAGCTTGACCAGACGGGAGACCCAGTACTTC. Amino acid sequence: CASSLTRRETQYF. The chain is built from TRBV5-1 and TRBJ2-5; no firm D call. The V gene lost 1 base and the J gene lost 5 bases, with 9 bases spanning the gap. This CDR3 spans 13 amino acids. Germline CDR1 and CDR2: SGHRS and YFSETQ.

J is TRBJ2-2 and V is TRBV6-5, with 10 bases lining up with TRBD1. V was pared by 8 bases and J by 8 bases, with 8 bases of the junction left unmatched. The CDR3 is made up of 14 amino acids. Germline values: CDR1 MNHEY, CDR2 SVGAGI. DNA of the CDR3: TGTGCCAGCTGTTCCAGACAGGGGGCAGGGGAGCTGTTTTTT. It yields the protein CASCSRQGAGELFF.

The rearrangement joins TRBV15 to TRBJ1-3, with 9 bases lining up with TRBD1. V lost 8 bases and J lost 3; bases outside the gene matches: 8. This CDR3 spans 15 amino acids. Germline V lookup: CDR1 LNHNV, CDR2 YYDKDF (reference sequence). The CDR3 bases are TGTGCCACCCGGCCGGGACAGGGTTTTGGAAACACCATATATTTT. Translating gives CATRPGQGFGNTIYF.

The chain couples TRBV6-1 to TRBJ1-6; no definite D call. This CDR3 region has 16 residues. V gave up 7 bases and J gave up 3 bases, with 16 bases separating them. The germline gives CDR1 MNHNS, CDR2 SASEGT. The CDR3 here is CASNPSTGVYNSPLHF. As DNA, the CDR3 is TGTGCCAGCAATCCCTCAACGGGTGTCTATAATTCACCCCTCCACTTT.

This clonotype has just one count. The CDR3 DNA is TGTGCCAGCAGCTTAGATATAACAGCTGAAGCTTTCTTT. It yields the protein CASSLDITAEAFF. The rearrangement joins TRBV11-2 to TRBJ1-1, with no clear D. This CDR3 is built from 13 residues. Trimming removed 0 bases at V and 6 bases at J, with 8 bases between. The germline V gene encodes CDR1 SGHAT and CDR2 FQNNGV.

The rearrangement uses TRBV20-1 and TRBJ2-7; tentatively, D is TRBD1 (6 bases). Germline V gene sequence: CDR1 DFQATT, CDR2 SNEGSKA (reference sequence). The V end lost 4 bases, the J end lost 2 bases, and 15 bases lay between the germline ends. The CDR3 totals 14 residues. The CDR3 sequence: CSAKRIDRTYEQYF. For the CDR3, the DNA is TGCAGTGCTAAGAGGATCGACAGGACCTACGAGCAGTACTTC.

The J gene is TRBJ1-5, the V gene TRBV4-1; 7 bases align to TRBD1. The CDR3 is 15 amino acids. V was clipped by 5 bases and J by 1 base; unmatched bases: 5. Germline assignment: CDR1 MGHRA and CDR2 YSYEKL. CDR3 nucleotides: TGCGCCAGCAGCGACACAGGGGTCAGCAATCAGCCCCAGCATTTT. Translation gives CASSDTGVSNQPQHF.

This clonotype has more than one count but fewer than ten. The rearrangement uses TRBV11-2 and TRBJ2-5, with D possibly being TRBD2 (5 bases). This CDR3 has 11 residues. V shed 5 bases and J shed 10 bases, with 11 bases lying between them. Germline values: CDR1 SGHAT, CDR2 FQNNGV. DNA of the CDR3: TGTGCCAGCAGCACGACTACCTACCAGTACTTC. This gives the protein CASSTTTYQYF.

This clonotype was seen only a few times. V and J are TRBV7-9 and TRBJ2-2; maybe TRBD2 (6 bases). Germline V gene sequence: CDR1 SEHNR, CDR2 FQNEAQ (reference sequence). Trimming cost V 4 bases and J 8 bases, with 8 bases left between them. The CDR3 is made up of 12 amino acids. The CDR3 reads CASSYGGGELFF. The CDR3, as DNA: TGTGCCAGCAGCTACGGAGGGGGGGAGCTGTTTTTT. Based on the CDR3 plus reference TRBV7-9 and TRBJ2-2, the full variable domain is DTGVSQNPRHKITKRGQNVTFRCDPISEHNRLYWYRQTLGQGPEFLTYFQNEAQLEKSRLLSDRFSAERPKGSFSTLEIQRTEQGDSAMYLCASSYGGGELFFGEGSRLTVL.

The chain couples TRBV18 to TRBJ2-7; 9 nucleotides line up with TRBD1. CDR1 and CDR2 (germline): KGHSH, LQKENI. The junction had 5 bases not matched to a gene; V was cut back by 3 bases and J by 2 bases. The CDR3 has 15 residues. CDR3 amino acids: CASSPTQGATYEQYF. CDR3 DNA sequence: TGTGCCAGCTCACCTACACAGGGGGCTACCTACGAGCAGTACTTC.

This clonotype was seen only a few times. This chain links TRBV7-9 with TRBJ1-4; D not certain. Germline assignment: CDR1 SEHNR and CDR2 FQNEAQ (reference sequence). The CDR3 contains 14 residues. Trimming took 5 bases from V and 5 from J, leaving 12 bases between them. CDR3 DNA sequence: TGTGCCAGCAGCCAGTTGGCAGGCAATGAAAAACTGTTTTTT. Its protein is CASSQLAGNEKLFF.

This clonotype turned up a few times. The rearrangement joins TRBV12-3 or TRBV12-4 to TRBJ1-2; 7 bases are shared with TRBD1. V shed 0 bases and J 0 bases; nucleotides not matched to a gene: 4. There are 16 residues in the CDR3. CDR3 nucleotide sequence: TGTGCCAGCAGTTTAGCGGGACAGCATCCTAACTATGGCTACACCTTC. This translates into CASSLAGQHPNYGYTF.

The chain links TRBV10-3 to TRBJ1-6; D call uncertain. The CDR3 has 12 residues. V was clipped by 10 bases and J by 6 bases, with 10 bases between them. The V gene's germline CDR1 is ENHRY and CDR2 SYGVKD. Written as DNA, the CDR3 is TGTGCCACCGGGGAGAGTAATTCACCCCTCCACTTT. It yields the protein CATGESNSPLHF.

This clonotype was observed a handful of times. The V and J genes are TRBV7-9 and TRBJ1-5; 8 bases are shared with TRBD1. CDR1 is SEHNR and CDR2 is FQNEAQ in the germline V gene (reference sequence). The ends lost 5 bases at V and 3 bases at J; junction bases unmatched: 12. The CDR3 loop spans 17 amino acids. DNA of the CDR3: TGTGCCAGCAGCATAACTATCGGACAGGGTGACAATCAGCCCCAGCATTTT. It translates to CASSITIGQGDNQPQHF.

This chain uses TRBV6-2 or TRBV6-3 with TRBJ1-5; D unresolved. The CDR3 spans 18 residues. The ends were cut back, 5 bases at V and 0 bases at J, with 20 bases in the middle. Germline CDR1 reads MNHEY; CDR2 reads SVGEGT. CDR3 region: CASSREGSQSYSNQPQHF. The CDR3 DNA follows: TGTGCCAGCAGTCGGGAGGGATCCCAGAGCTATAGCAATCAGCCCCAGCATTTT.

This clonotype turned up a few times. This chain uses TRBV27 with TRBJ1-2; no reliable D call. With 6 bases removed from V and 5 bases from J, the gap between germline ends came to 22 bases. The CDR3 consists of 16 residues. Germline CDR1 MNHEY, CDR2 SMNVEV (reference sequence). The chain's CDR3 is CASSPRREGITYGYTF. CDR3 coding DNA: TGTGCCAGCAGCCCCCGCCGTGAAGGGATTACATATGGCTACACCTTC.